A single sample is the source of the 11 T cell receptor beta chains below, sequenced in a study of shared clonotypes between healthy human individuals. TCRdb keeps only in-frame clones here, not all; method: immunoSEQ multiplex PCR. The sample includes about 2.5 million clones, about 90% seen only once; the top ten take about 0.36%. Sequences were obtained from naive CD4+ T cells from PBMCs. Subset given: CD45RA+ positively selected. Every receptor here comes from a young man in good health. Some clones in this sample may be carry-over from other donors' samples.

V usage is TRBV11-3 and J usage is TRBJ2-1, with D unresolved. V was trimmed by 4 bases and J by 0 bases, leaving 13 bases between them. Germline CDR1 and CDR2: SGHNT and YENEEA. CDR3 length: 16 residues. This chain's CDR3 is CASSSMSTYSYNEQFF. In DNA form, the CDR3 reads TGTGCCAGCAGCTCAATGTCGACTTACTCCTACAATGAGCAGTTCTTC. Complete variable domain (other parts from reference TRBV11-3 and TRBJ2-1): EAGVVQSPRYKIIEKKQPVAFWCNPISGHNTLYWYLQNLGQGPELLIRYENEEAVDDSQLPKDRFSAERLKGVDSTLKIQPAELGDSAVYLCASSSMSTYSYNEQFFGPGTRLTVL.

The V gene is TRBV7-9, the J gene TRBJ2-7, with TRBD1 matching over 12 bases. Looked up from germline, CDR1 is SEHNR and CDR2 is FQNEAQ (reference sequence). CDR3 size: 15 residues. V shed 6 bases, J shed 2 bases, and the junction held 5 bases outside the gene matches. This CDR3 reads CASSLGQGATYEQYF. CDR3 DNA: TGTGCCAGCAGTCTGGGACAGGGGGCGACCTACGAGCAGTACTTC.

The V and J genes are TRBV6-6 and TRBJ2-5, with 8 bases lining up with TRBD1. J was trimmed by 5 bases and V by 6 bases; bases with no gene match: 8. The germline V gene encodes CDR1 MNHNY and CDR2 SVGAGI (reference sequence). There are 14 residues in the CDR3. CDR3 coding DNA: TGTGCCAGCAGACCGCAGGGGGCGGGGGAGACCCAGTACTTC. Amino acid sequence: CASRPQGAGETQYF.

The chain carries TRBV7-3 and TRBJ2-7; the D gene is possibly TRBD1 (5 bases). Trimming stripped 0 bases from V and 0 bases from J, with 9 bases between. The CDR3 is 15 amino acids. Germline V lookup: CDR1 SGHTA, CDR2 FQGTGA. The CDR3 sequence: CASSLTGASSYEQYF. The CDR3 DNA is TGTGCCAGCAGCTTAACAGGGGCGAGCTCCTACGAGCAGTACTTC.

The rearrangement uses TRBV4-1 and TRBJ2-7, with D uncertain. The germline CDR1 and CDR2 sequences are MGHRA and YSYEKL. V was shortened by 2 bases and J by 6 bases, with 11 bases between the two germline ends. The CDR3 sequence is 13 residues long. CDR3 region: CASSQPWGGEQYF. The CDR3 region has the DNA TGCGCCAGCAGCCAACCCTGGGGTGGCGAGCAGTACTTC.

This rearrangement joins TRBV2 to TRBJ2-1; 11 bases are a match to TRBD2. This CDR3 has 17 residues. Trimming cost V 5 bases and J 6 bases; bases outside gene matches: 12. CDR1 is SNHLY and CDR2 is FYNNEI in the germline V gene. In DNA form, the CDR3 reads TGTGCCAGCAGTTTCCGACCAACTAGCGGGAGAGGCAATGAGCAGTTCTTC. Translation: CASSFRPTSGRGNEQFF.

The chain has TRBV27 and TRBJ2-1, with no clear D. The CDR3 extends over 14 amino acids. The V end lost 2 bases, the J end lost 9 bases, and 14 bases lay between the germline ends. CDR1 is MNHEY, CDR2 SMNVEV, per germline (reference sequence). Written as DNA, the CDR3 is TGTGCCAGCAGTTTAGGGCTCCCGGGCGTTGAGCAGTTCTTC. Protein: CASSLGLPGVEQFF.

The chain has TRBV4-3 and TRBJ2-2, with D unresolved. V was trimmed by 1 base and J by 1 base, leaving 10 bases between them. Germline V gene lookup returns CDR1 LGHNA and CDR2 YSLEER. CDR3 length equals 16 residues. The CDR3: CASSQVLRRNTGELFF. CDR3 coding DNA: TGCGCCAGCAGCCAAGTATTGCGGAGGAACACCGGGGAGCTGTTTTTT.

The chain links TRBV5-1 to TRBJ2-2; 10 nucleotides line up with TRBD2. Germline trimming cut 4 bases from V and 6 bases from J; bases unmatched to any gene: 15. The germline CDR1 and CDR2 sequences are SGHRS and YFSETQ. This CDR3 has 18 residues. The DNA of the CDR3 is TGCGCCAGCAGCCCCTTTGCTTCAGCGGGAGGGGTTTCCGGGGAGCTGTTTTTT. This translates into CASSPFASAGGVSGELFF.

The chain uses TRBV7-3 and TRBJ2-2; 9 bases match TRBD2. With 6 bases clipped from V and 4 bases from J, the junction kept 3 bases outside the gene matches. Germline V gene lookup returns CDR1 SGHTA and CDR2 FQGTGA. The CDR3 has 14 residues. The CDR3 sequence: CASRGLAPTGELFF. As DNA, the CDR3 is TGTGCCAGCAGGGGACTAGCCCCCACCGGGGAGCTGTTTTTT.

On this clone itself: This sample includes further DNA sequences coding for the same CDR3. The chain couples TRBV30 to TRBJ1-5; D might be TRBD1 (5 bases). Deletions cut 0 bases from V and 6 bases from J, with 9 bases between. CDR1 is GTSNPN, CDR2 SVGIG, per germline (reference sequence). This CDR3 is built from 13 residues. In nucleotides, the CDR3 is TGTGCCTGGAGTGTTGAAGGGACTCAGCCCCAGCATTTT. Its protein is CAWSVEGTQPQHF.